This TCR beta chain comes out of a study of Graves' ophthalmopathy and Graves' hyperthyroidism. RNA transcripts served as template for amplifying TCR beta CDR3 sequences. Second-round multiplex PCR came after first-round RT-PCR with HTBI primers. One entry per CDR3 protein results from TCRdb running MiXCR on the multiplex PCR reads. The table includes almost 750,000 distinct CDR3 sequences, roughly two fifths detected once. Trimming left V 5 bases short and J 1 base short, with 4 bases between. CDR1 and CDR2 from the germline V gene are MGHDK and SYGVNS. The CDR3 length is 12 residues. This sequence joins TRBV25-1 and TRBJ2-3; D not certain. This sequence originates from an adult man with Graves' ophthalmopathy. Sequenced: peripheral blood. The CDR3: CASSKGTDTQYF. The CDR3 coding sequence is TGTGCCAGCAGTAAGGGCACAGATACGCAGTATTTT.